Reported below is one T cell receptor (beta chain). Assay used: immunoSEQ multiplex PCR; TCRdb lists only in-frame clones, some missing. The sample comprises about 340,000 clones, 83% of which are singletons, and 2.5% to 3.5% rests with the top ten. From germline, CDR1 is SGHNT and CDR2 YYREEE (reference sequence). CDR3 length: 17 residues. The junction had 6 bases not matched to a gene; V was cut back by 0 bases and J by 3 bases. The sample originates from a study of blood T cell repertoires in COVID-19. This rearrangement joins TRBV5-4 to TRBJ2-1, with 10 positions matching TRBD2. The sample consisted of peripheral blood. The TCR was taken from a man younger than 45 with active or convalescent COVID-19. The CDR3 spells CASSLGSGGLNYNEQFF. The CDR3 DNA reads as TGTGCCAGCAGCTTGGGTAGCGGGGGGCTTAACTACAATGAGCAGTTCTTC.